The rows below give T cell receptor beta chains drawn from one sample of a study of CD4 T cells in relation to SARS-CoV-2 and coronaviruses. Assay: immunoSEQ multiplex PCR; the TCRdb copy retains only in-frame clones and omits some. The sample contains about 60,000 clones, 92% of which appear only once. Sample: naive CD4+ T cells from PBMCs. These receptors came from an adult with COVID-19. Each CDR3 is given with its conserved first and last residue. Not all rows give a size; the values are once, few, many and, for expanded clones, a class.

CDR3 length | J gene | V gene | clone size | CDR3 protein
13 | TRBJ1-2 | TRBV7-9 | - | CASSSNLGYGYTF
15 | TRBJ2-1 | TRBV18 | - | CASSSGQGRNNEQFF
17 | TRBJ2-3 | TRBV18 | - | CASSPPTGGGGPTPQYF
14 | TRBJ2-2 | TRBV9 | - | CASSTRTGPGELFF
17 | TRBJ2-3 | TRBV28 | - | CASSPSGLAGYTDTQYF
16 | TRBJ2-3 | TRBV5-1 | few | CASSLAGTSGRDTQYF
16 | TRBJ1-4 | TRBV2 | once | CASSADRLRTNEKLFF
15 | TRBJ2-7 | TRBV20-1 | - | CSASTPTGGSYEQYF
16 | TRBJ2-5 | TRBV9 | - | CASSVVSLKLGETQYF
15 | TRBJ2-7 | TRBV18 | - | CASSPAGLGIYEQYF
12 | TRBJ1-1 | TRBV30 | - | CAWTRGNTEAFF
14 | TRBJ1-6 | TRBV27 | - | CASRRRLINSPLHF
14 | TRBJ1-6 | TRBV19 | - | CASSTTGIGSPLHF
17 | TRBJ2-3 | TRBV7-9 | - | CASSLPRISGSTDTQYF
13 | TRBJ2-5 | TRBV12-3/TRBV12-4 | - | CASSLGGGETQYF
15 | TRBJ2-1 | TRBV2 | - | CASSRPSSSYNEQFF
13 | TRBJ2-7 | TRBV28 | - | CASKGGGTYEQYF
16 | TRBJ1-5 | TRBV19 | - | CASSIRTAMGNQPQHF
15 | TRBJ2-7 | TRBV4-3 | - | CASSQVAVSSYEQYF
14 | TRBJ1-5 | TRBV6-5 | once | CASSRQGWEQPQHF
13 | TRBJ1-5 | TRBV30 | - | CAWSVHGPQPQHF
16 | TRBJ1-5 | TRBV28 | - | CASSLSPENSNQPQHF
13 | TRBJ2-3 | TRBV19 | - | CASGEGQRDTQYF
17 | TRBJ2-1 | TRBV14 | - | CASSQDQLAGSYNEQFF
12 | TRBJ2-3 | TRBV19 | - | CASSIEGDTQYF
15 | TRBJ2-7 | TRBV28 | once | CASSATGKRSYEQYF
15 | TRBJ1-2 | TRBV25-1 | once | CASSEWRGSSYGYTF
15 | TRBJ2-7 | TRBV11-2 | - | CASSLSSGPPYEQYF
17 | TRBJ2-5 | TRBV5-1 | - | CASSLGLGSDSQETQYF
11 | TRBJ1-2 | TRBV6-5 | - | CASSYSDGYTF
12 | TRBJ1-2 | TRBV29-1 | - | CSVSQGDYGYTF
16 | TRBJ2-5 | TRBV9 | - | CASSVGHGGGQETQYF
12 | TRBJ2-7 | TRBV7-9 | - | CASSPLPAEQYF
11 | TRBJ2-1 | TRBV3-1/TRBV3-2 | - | CASSHNNEQFF
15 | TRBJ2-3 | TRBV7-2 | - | CASSGGGWGTDTQYF
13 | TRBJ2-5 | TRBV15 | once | CATSRDLAETQYF
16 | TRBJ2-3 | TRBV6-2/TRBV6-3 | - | CASSYRTSVSTDTQYF
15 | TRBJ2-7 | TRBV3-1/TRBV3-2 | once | CASSQWGARADEQYF
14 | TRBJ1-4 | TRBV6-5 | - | CASNTPGVNEKLFF
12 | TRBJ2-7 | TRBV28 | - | CASSFQKYEQYF
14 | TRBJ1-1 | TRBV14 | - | CASSQPLMNTEAFF
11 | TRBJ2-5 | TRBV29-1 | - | CSVRRAETQYF
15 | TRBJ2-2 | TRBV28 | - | CASSGAGHLTGELFF
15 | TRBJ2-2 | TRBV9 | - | CASRGTDTITGELFF
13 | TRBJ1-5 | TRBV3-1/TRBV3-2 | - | CASSPTHNQPQHF
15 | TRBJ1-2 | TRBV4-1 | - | CASSPNVGRSYGYTF
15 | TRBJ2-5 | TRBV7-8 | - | CASSLTGLTQETQYF
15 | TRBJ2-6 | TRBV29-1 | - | CSGGDRVAGANVLTF
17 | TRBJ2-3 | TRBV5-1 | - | CASNTGLFGGSTDTQYF
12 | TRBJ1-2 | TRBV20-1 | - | CSASTLNYGYTF